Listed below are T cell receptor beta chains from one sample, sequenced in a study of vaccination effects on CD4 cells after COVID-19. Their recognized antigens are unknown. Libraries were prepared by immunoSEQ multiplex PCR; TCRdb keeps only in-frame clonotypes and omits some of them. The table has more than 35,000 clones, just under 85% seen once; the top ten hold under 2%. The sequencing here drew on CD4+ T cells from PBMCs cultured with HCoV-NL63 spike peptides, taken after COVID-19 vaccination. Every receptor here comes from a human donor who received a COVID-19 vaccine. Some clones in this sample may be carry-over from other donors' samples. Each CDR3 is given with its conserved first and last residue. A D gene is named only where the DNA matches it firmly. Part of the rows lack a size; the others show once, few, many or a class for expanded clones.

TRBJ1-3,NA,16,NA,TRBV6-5,CASSFSQPRGGNTIYF,TGTGCCAGCAGTTTTTCGCAGCCTCGTGGCGGAAACACCATATATTTT
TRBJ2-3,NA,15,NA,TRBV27,CASSFRDSATDTQYF,TGTGCCAGCAGTTTTCGAGACAGCGCGACAGATACGCAGTATTTT
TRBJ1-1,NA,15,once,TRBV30,CAWSNYLRQNTEAFF,TGTGCCTGGAGTAATTATTTGAGGCAGAACACTGAAGCTTTCTTT
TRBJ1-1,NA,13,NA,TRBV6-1,CASSEVRGTEAFF,TGTGCCAGCAGTGAAGTCCGGGGCACTGAAGCTTTCTTT
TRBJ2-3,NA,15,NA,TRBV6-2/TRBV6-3,CASSYLGIHSDTQYF,TGTGCCAGCAGTTACCTCGGAATTCATTCAGATACGCAGTATTTT
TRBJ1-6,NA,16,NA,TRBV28,CASSLDSRAYNSPLHF,TGTGCCAGCAGTTTAGATAGCCGAGCCTATAATTCACCCCTCCACTTT
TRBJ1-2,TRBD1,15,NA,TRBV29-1,CSVDWGVQGIYGYTF,TGCAGCGTTGACTGGGGTGTACAGGGGATCTATGGCTACACCTTC
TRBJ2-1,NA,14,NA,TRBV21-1,CASSYQRGGNEQFF,TGTGCCAGCAGCTACCAGCGGGGGGGCAATGAGCAGTTCTTC
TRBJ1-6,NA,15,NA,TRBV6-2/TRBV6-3,CASSFSGRYNSPLHF,TGTGCCAGCAGCTTTTCTGGCAGGTATAATTCACCCCTCCACTTT
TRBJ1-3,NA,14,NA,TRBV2,CASRKDSPGNTIYF,TGTGCCAGCAGAAAAGACAGTCCTGGAAACACCATATATTTT
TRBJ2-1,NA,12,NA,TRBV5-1,CASSITRNEQFF,TGCGCCAGCAGCATTACTAGAAATGAGCAGTTCTTC
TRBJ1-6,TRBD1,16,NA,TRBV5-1,CASSLLGQGVTSPLHF,TGCGCCAGCAGCTTGCTAGGACAGGGGGTAACTTCACCCCTCCACTTT
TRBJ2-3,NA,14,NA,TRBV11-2,CASSLGTNTDTQYF,TGTGCCAGCAGCTTAGGTACGAACACAGATACGCAGTATTTT
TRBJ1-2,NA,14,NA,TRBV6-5,CASSYSSTNYGYTF,TGTGCCAGCAGTTACTCATCTACCAACTATGGCTACACCTTC
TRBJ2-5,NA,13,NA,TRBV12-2,CASRPHLQETQYF,TGTGCAAGTCGCCCCCATCTCCAAGAGACCCAGTACTTC
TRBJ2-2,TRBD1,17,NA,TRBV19,CASSIVGQAVNTGELFF,TGTGCCAGTAGTATAGTGGGACAGGCCGTAAACACCGGGGAGCTGTTTTTT
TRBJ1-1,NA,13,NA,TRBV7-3,CASSSDRNTEAFF,TGTGCCAGCAGCTCGGACCGCAACACTGAAGCTTTCTTT
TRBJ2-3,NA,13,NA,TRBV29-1,CSVVQSHRDTQYF,TGCAGCGTTGTTCAGTCCCACAGAGATACGCAGTATTTT
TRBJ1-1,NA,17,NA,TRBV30,CAWSPTRSGLMNTEAFF,TGTGCCTGGAGTCCGACGAGATCTGGTTTGATGAACACTGAAGCTTTCTTT
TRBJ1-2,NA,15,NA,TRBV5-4,CASSLVTGTIQGYTF,TGTGCCAGCAGCTTGGTGACGGGGACTATACAGGGCTACACCTTC
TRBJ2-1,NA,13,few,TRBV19,CASSSTIEGEQFF,TGTGCCAGTAGCTCAACCATCGAAGGTGAGCAGTTCTTC
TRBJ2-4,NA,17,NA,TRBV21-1,CASSAEGANLAKNIQYF,TGTGCCAGCAGCGCTGAGGGAGCGAACCTAGCCAAAAACATTCAGTACTTC